Listed here are 7 T cell receptor beta chains from one sample, sequenced in a study of PD-1 blockade in classical Hodgkin lymphoma. Here immunoSEQ multiplex PCR was the method, and the copy in TCRdb shows in-frame clones only, minus some. Here the sample spans about 28,000 clones, roughly 85% being singletons. Each patient's relapse followed autologous stem cell transplantation, and brentuximab vedotin exposure varied. Sequencing used peripheral blood mononuclear cells (PBMCs), obtained before the second cycle of nivolumab. Receptors originate from a human donor with classical Hodgkin lymphoma.

V usage is TRBV6-5 and J usage is TRBJ1-5; the D is unclear. This CDR3 comprises 12 residues. CDR1 is MNHEY, CDR2 SVGAGI, per germline. Trimming cost V 2 bases and J 7 bases, with 6 bases left between them. The chain's CDR3 is CASSYERQPQHF. In nucleotides, the CDR3 is TGTGCCAGCAGTTACGAAAGGCAGCCCCAGCATTTT.

The J gene is TRBJ2-5, the V gene TRBV27, with 7 bases lining up with TRBD1. The tail of the sequence fits TRBJ2-7 better, so the J call may be wrong. The CDR3 consists of 15 residues. CDR1 is MNHEY and CDR2 is SMNVEV in the germline V gene (reference sequence). DNA for the CDR3: TGTGCCAGCAGTTCACTCGCCGGGACAGCATACGAGCAGTACTTC. It encodes CASSSLAGTAYEQYF.

V and J are TRBV6-1 and TRBJ2-3; tentative D call: TRBD2 (5 bases). The V end was cut by 8 bases, the J end by 1 base, with 16 bases between. The CDR3 has 15 residues. From germline, CDR1 is MNHNS and CDR2 SASEGT. CDR3 protein: CASSPGMPGTDTQYF. CDR3 DNA: TGTGCCAGCTCCCCCGGGATGCCTGGCACAGATACGCAGTATTTT.

This rearrangement joins TRBV18 to TRBJ1-6, with TRBD1 matching 8 bases. This CDR3 contains 15 residues. V trimming: 3 bases; J trimming: 7 bases; junction bases outside the gene matches: 5. Germline V CDR1 and CDR2: KGHSH, LQKENI. CDR3 protein: CASSPADRGNSPLHF. The CDR3 DNA follows: TGTGCCAGCTCACCTGCTGACAGGGGAAATTCACCCCTCCACTTT.

The CDR3: CASSYSQGDTEAFF. DNA for the CDR3: TGTGCCAGCAGTTACTCCCAGGGGGACACTGAAGCTTTCTTT. The chain employs TRBV6-5 and TRBJ1-1; 7 bases line up with TRBD1. Per the germline V gene, CDR1 is MNHEY and CDR2 is SVGAGI. The junction had 1 base not matched to a gene; V was cut back by 0 bases and J by 3 bases. This CDR3 contains 14 residues.

The rearrangement uses TRBV6-5 and TRBJ1-6; D gene unclear. Germline V gene data show CDR1 as MNHEY and CDR2 as SVGAGI. The CDR3 runs 15 residues. The germline V and J ends were trimmed by 7 bases and 4 bases, with 14 bases remaining between them. The CDR3 protein is CASTPHEAYNSPLHF. CDR3 nucleotides: TGTGCCAGCACCCCCCATGAGGCTTATAATTCACCCCTCCACTTT.

This sequence joins TRBV4-1 and TRBJ2-6, with D possibly TRBD1 on 6 matching bases. The germline V gene has CDR1 MGHRA and CDR2 YSYEKL. The CDR3 extends over 16 amino acids. V was trimmed by 0 bases and J by 2 bases, leaving 8 bases between them. CDR3 in DNA: TGCGCCAGCAGCCAAGATCAGGGGCCTGGGGCCAACGTCCTGACTTTC. This codes for CASSQDQGPGANVLTF.